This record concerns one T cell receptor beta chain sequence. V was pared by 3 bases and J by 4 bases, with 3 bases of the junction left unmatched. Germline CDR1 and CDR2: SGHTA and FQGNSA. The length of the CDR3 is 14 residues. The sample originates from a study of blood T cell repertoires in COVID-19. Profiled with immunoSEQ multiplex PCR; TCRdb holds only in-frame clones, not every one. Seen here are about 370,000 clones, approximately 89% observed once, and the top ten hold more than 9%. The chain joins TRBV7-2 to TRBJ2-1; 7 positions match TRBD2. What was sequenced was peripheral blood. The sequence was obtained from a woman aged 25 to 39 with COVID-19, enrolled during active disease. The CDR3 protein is CASSFQGGYNEQFF. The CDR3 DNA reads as TGTGCCAGCAGCTTCCAGGGAGGGTACAATGAGCAGTTCTTC.